This record covers a single TCR beta chain. Its antigen is not identified. The entry originates in a study of T cell responses to AZD1222 COVID-19 vaccine. Overall study findings and caveats: Seropositivity was recorded at baseline in only a handful of AZD1222 recipients.

Generated by immunoSEQ multiplex PCR, the TCRdb table keeps only in-frame clones and is missing some. The sample lists 120,000 to 150,000 clones; around 88% were seen once. Germline-derived CDR1 and CDR2 are GTSNPN and SVGIG (reference sequence). CDR3 length: 11 residues. Trimming removed 8 bases at V and 3 bases at J, with 11 bases between. The rearrangement uses TRBV30 and TRBJ2-7; D may be TRBD2 (5 bases). Source: peripheral blood, taken on day 0 of AZD1222 vaccination. This TCR was recovered from an adult in good health. This chain's CDR3 is CALAGGYEQYF. DNA of the CDR3: TGTGCCCTCGCGGGTGGCTACGAGCAGTACTTC.